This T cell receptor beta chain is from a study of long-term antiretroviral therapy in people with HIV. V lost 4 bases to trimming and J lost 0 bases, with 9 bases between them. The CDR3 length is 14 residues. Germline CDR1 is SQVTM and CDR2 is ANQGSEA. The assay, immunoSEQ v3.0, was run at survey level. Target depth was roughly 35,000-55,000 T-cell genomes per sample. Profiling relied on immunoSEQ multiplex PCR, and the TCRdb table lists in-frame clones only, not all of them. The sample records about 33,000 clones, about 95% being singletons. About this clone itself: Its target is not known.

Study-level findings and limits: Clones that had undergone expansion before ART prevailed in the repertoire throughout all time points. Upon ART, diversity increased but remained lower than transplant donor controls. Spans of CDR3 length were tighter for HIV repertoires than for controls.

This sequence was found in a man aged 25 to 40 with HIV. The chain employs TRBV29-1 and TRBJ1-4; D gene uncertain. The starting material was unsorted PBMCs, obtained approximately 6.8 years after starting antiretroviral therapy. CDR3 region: CSVVLDATNEKLFF. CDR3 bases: TGCAGCGTTGTGCTGGATGCAACTAATGAAAAACTGTTTTTT.